A selection of T cell receptor beta chains follows, all from one sample in a study of cytomegalovirus exposure and HLA in healthy donors. The table came from immunoSEQ multiplex PCR; TCRdb's copy has only in-frame clones and leaves some out. The table includes 110,000 or so clones, roughly four fifths detected once. Sequencing was performed on PBMCs. These receptor sequences come from a young woman in good health and CMV-seronegative. The CDR3 runs from the conserved cysteine through the conserved F or W. A D gene is named only where the DNA matches it firmly. Size is omitted from some rows. Given values are once, few, many or a class for expanded clones.

TRBV4-1	NA	NA	TRBJ2-7	TGCGCCAGCAGCCAAGATGTGCAAAACGAGCAGTACTTC	CASSQDVQNEQYF
TRBV7-2	NA	NA	TRBJ2-7	TGTGCCAGCAGCTCGACCGGGACACCCCACACCAATTACGAGCAGTACTTC	CASSSTGTPHTNYEQYF
TRBV28	NA	NA	TRBJ2-3	TGTGCCAGCAGAGGCACATGGACTAGCACAGATACGCAGTATTTT	CASRGTWTSTDTQYF
TRBV6-1	few	TRBD1	TRBJ1-4	TGTGCCAGCACCAAGACAGGGAATGAAAAACTGTTTTTT	CASTKTGNEKLFF
TRBV15	NA	NA	TRBJ1-5	TGTGCCACCAGCAGAGATCGGCGGGTTTATAGCAATCAGCCCCAGCATTTT	CATSRDRRVYSNQPQHF
TRBV7-9	NA	TRBD1	TRBJ1-1	TGTGCCAGCAGCCTAGGACAGGGAATGATGAACACTGAAGCTTTCTTT	CASSLGQGMMNTEAFF
TRBV28	NA	TRBD2	TRBJ2-1	TGTGCCAGCAGTTTGACTAGCGGGGGGGATGAGCAGTTCTTC	CASSLTSGGDEQFF
TRBV7-8	NA	NA	TRBJ2-2	TGTGCCAGCAGCCAAGGACAGCCAATCGGGGAGCTGTTTTTT	CASSQGQPIGELFF
TRBV30	NA	NA	TRBJ1-2	TGTGCCTGGAGTGTGGAGGGACTATGGGGCTACACCTTC	CAWSVEGLWGYTF
TRBV7-2	NA	NA	TRBJ1-5	TGTGCCAGCAGCTTATTCGGGCGGGGCCAGCCCCAGCATTTT	CASSLFGRGQPQHF
TRBV5-4	NA	NA	TRBJ2-3	TGTGCCAGCAGCTTGGCCGTGAGTGACACAGATACGCAGTATTTT	CASSLAVSDTDTQYF
TRBV6-1	NA	NA	TRBJ1-4	TGTGCCAGCAGTGAGGACTTTGCAACTAATGAAAAACTGTTTTTT	CASSEDFATNEKLFF
TRBV7-2	few	NA	TRBJ1-1	TGTGCCAGCAGCTTATCAGAGAACACTGAAGCTTTCTTT	CASSLSENTEAFF
TRBV5-4	NA	NA	TRBJ2-2	TGTGCCAGCAGCCTCAGGAACACCGGGGAGCTGTTTTTT	CASSLRNTGELFF
TRBV11-3	NA	TRBD1	TRBJ1-2	TGTGCCAGCGATCGGACAGGCGTATATCTTAACTATGGCTACACCTTC	CASDRTGVYLNYGYTF